One and the same sample provided the 17 T cell receptor beta chains below, sequenced in a study of control samples from healthy donors and cancer patients. TCRdb's table, derived via immunoSEQ multiplex PCR, lists solely in-frame clones and lacks some. The sample yields roughly 100,000 clones, 86% seen once. The source material was blood. The receptors here all came from a woman between 45 and 60 years old in good health.

The gene calls are TRBV4-1 and TRBJ1-2; 7 nucleotides line up with TRBD1. Germline V gives CDR1 MGHRA, CDR2 YSYEKL. This CDR3 contains 16 residues. J lost 1 base, V lost 2 bases, and 7 bases had no gene match. DNA for the CDR3: TGCGCCAGCAGCCAAACACAGGGGTCCCGTAACTATGGCTACACCTTC. Encoded protein: CASSQTQGSRNYGYTF.

The V and J genes are TRBV10-2 and TRBJ1-1; D gene uncertain. Trimming took 4 bases from V and 11 from J, leaving 14 bases between them. The CDR3 runs 12 residues. The germline V gene has CDR1 WSHSY and CDR2 SAAADI. CDR3 loop: CASSGEGVGAFF. CDR3 nucleotides: TGCGCCAGCAGTGGTGAGGGAGTGGGGGCTTTCTTT.

The chain is built from TRBV6-2 or TRBV6-3 and TRBJ2-3; D is uncertain. Per germline, CDR1 MNHEY and CDR2 SVGEGT. There are 15 residues in the CDR3. V was cut by 2 bases and J by 0 bases, with 9 bases left in between. In nucleotides, the CDR3 is TGTGCCAGCAGTTACGTTGGTGCTAGCACAGATACGCAGTATTTT. It encodes CASSYVGASTDTQYF.

The chain couples TRBV7-9 to TRBJ2-3; 7 positions match TRBD1. V lost 1 base, J lost 9 bases, and 7 bases stayed unmatched. The length of the CDR3 is 14 residues. Germline V CDR1 and CDR2: SEHNR, FQNEAQ (reference sequence). The CDR3 nucleotides read TGTGCCAGCAGCTTAGGAGGGTCACAGGGGACGCAGTATTTT. It specifies CASSLGGSQGTQYF.

The chain employs TRBV7-3 and TRBJ2-5, with 9 bases that match TRBD1. In germline, CDR1 is SGHTA, CDR2 FQGTGA. There are 14 residues in the CDR3. J lost 5 bases, V lost 5 bases, and 6 bases had no gene match. The CDR3 region is CASSLDRGSETQYF. The CDR3 region has the DNA TGTGCCAGCAGCCTGGACAGGGGTAGCGAGACCCAGTACTTC.

J is TRBJ2-7 and V is TRBV27; a possible D gene is TRBD2 (5 bases). Germline loops: CDR1 MNHEY, CDR2 SMNVEV (reference sequence). This CDR3 has 16 amino acids. V shed 4 bases and J shed 0 bases, with 16 bases lying between them. Here the CDR3 DNA reads TGTGCCAGCAGTTCCCCCGGAGATGGGAGCTCCTACGAGCAGTACTTC. Translated, it gives CASSSPGDGSSYEQYF.

The rearrangement joins TRBV19 to TRBJ1-3, with no clear D. Germline loops: CDR1 LNHDA, CDR2 SQIVND (reference sequence). The CDR3 runs 21 residues. Trimming removed 3 bases from V and 3 bases from J, with 30 bases in between. CDR3 coding DNA: TGTGCCAGTAGTATCGTCCTTCTCTGGGCAGGACTGCTAAAGAATGGAAACACCATATATTTT. Its translation is CASSIVLLWAGLLKNGNTIYF.

Only one count was recorded for this clone. The V call is TRBV28, the J call TRBJ1-2, with 8 bases identical to TRBD1. Germline CDR1 and CDR2: MDHEN and SYDVKM. V lost 6 bases, J lost 3 bases, and 12 bases stayed unmatched. This CDR3 region has 16 residues. CDR3 nucleotides: TGTGCCAGCAGGGACGGAACCGGGACAGGCTACTATGGCTACACCTTC. Translating gives CASRDGTGTGYYGYTF.

This chain uses TRBV7-3 with TRBJ1-6; 10 bases align to TRBD1. Trimming cost V 3 bases and J 8 bases; bases outside gene matches: 4. CDR1 and CDR2 (germline): SGHTA, FQGTGA. The CDR3 runs to 15 residues. CDR3 residues: CASSFSGTGDSPLHF. CDR3 sequence (DNA): TGTGCCAGCAGCTTCTCCGGGACAGGGGATTCACCCCTCCACTTT.

V usage is TRBV7-9 and J usage is TRBJ2-5, with 10 bases fitting TRBD2. V lost 1 base and J lost 5; bases outside the gene matches: 7. CDR3 length equals 16 residues. Germline V lookup: CDR1 SEHNR, CDR2 FQNEAQ (reference sequence). In DNA form, the CDR3 reads TGTGCCAGCAGCTTAGGACTAGCGGGCGAGGGGGAGACCCAGTACTTC. It specifies CASSLGLAGEGETQYF.

The rearrangement links TRBV7-2 to TRBJ1-2; 7 bases fit TRBD1. The CDR3 loop spans 15 amino acids. V dropped 5 bases and J dropped 4; count of bases not matched to a gene: 10. The germline CDR1 and CDR2 sequences are SGHTA and FQGNSA. The CDR3 DNA is TGTGCCAGCAGCCCGCGACAGGGAACCTCCTATGGCTACACCTTC. Its protein is CASSPRQGTSYGYTF.

This clone appeared a single time. The rearrangement uses TRBV28 and TRBJ1-4, with TRBD1 matching 7 bases. V was clipped by 3 bases and J by 4 bases; unmatched bases: 8. Germline CDR1 is MDHEN and CDR2 is SYDVKM. CDR3 size: 16 residues. The CDR3 sequence: CASSLPKTGYNEKLFF. The DNA of the CDR3 is TGTGCCAGCAGTTTGCCCAAGACAGGGTATAATGAAAAACTGTTTTTT. The full variable domain, rest sourced from reference TRBV28 and TRBJ1-4, is DVKVTQSSRYLVKRTGEKVFLECVQDMDHENMFWYRQDPGLGLRLIYFSYDVKMKEKGDIPEGYSVSREKKERFSLILESASTNQTSMYLCASSLPKTGYNEKLFFGSGTQLSVL.

The J gene is TRBJ1-1, the V gene TRBV19; the D gene is possibly TRBD1 (6 bases). The germline V and J ends were trimmed by 3 bases and 0 bases, with 8 bases remaining between them. Germline CDR1 reads LNHDA; CDR2 reads SQIVND (reference sequence). The CDR3 runs to 14 residues. CDR3 sequence reads: CASSITGMNTEAFF. CDR3 DNA sequence: TGTGCCAGTAGTATCACAGGGATGAACACTGAAGCTTTCTTT.

This chain links TRBV5-6 with TRBJ2-3, with D tentatively TRBD2 (6 bases). The V and J ends lost 3 bases and 4 bases respectively, with 15 bases between them. This CDR3 contains 15 residues. The V gene's germline CDR1 is SGHDT and CDR2 YYEEEE. The CDR3 DNA follows: TGTGCCAGCAGCTGGGACTTGGGGGATCCAGATACGCAGTATTTT. This gives the protein CASSWDLGDPDTQYF.

The gene calls are TRBV7-6 and TRBJ2-3, with D hard to call. The CDR3 is 15 amino acids. Trimming stripped 4 bases from V and 9 bases from J, with 20 bases between. The germline gives CDR1 SGHVS, CDR2 FNYEAQ. The CDR3 reads CASSSRSGRFGTQYF. The CDR3 nucleotides read TGTGCCAGCAGCTCCCGATCCGGTCGTTTTGGAACGCAGTATTTT.

This chain uses TRBV6-6 with TRBJ2-3; D is ambiguous. Trimming left V 6 bases short and J 1 base short, with 17 bases between. Germline assignment: CDR1 MNHNY and CDR2 SVGAGI (reference sequence). The CDR3 contains 16 residues. CDR3 in DNA: TGTGCCAGCAGGCTCGGACGTACGATTGGCACAGATACGCAGTATTTT. Encoded protein: CASRLGRTIGTDTQYF.

This clone has a single count. V gene TRBV24-1 combines with J gene TRBJ1-3; maybe TRBD1 (5 bases). This CDR3 has 19 amino acids. Germline V lookup: CDR1 KGHDR, CDR2 SFDVKD. V lost 4 bases and J 0 bases, leaving 21 bases between the germline ends. CDR3 amino acids: CATSDQVLRDSGSGNTIYF. CDR3 nucleotide sequence: TGTGCCACCAGTGACCAGGTACTCAGGGATAGTGGCTCTGGAAACACCATATATTTT.